These T cell receptor beta chains were read from a single sample in a study of cytomegalovirus exposure and HLA in healthy donors. Repertoires were generated with immunoSEQ multiplex PCR, while TCRdb's copy carries only in-frame clones and drops some. The table lists hundreds of thousands of clones, almost 80% of them singletons. The sample comprised PBMCs. The source is a male donor in good health and CMV-seronegative. CDR3s include the opening cysteine and the closing phenylalanine or tryptophan. A D gene is named only where the DNA matches it firmly. Size values are once, few and many counts, or a class for expanded clones, and some rows have none.

clone size	D gene	V gene	CDR3 length	J gene	CDR3 protein	CDR3 DNA
.	.	TRBV27	15	TRBJ2-3	CASSWAGDGTDTQYF	TGTGCCAGCAGTTGGGCAGGGGACGGCACAGATACGCAGTATTTT
.	TRBD2	TRBV28	16	TRBJ2-7	CASSFRLAGSSYEQYF	TGTGCCAGCAGTTTCCGACTAGCGGGGTCCTCCTACGAGCAGTACTTC
.	.	TRBV7-2	14	TRBJ1-5	CASSLDAANQPQHF	TGTGCCAGCAGCTTAGATGCGGCAAATCAGCCCCAGCATTTT
.	TRBD1	TRBV18	16	TRBJ2-3	CASSLSPGTGTDTQYF	TGTGCCAGCTCACTATCCCCCGGGACAGGGACAGATACGCAGTATTTT
.	.	TRBV6-1	15	TRBJ2-7	CASREGIRVIDEQYF	TGTGCCAGCAGGGAGGGGATCAGGGTTATAGACGAGCAGTACTTC
.	.	TRBV19	15	TRBJ2-7	CASSKTYTTSYEQYF	TGTGCCAGTAGTAAGACTTACACGACCTCCTACGAGCAGTACTTC
.	.	TRBV5-6	14	TRBJ2-7	CASTPNGGRNEQYF	TGTGCCAGCACCCCAAACGGGGGGCGAAACGAGCAGTACTTC
once	TRBD2	TRBV9	13	TRBJ2-7	CASSVGDGREQYF	TGTGCCAGCAGCGTAGGGGACGGGAGGGAGCAGTACTTC
.	.	TRBV6-1	14	TRBJ1-1	CASSNLRGGTEAFF	TGTGCCAGCAGTAATCTCCGGGGGGGCACTGAAGCTTTCTTT
.	.	TRBV11-2	15	TRBJ2-7	CASSWAQGGTYEQYF	TGTGCCAGCAGCTGGGCCCAGGGGGGTACCTACGAGCAGTACTTC
.	.	TRBV5-8	13	TRBJ2-7	CASSLEGGYEQYF	TGTGCCAGCAGCTTGGAAGGAGGCTACGAGCAGTACTTC
.	.	TRBV6-6	15	TRBJ2-1	CASSYLGGPRQEQFF	TGTGCCAGCAGTTACTTGGGGGGGCCTAGGCAGGAGCAGTTCTTC
.	TRBD1	TRBV28	15	TRBJ1-5	CASSSGQGASQPQHF	TGTGCCAGCAGTTCGGGACAGGGGGCCAGTCAGCCCCAGCATTTT
few	.	TRBV19	13	TRBJ1-1	CASSLRADTEAFF	TGTGCCAGTAGTCTCAGGGCGGACACTGAAGCTTTCTTT
once	TRBD2	TRBV9	16	TRBJ2-7	CASSSRLIAGGNEQYF	TGTGCCAGCAGCTCCCGCTTGATAGCGGGCGGGAACGAGCAGTACTTC
.	.	TRBV5-4	15	TRBJ2-7	CASSPRTGRIHEQYF	TGTGCCAGCAGCCCCAGGACTGGTCGAATCCACGAGCAGTACTTC
.	.	TRBV30	14	TRBJ2-6	CAWTPYSGANVLTF	TGTGCCTGGACCCCCTACAGCGGGGCCAACGTCCTGACTTTC
.	.	TRBV6-6	15	TRBJ1-5	CASSYAENSNQPQHF	TGTGCCAGCAGTTACGCGGAGAATAGCAATCAGCCCCAGCATTTT
.	TRBD2	TRBV10-3	14	TRBJ2-7	CAISEPGLSYEQYF	TGTGCCATCAGTGAGCCGGGACTATCCTACGAGCAGTACTTC
.	TRBD2	TRBV7-9	16	TRBJ2-1	CASSSMILAGTDEQFF	TGTGCCAGCAGCTCGATGATACTAGCGGGAACGGATGAGCAGTTCTTC
.	.	TRBV15	11	TRBJ2-1	CATSGTGEQFF	TGTGCCACCAGCGGTACGGGTGAGCAGTTCTTC
.	TRBD2	TRBV2	15	TRBJ2-2	CASRASGTNTGELFF	TGTGCCAGCAGGGCTAGCGGGACGAACACCGGGGAGCTGTTTTTT
.	.	TRBV18	15	TRBJ2-1	CASSPGGSGWNEQFF	TGTGCCAGCTCACCTGGAGGGAGTGGATGGAATGAGCAGTTCTTC
.	TRBD1	TRBV7-8	16	TRBJ1-5	CASSRREGAGNQPQHF	TGTGCCAGCAGCAGACGAGAGGGGGCAGGCAATCAGCCCCAGCATTTT
.	.	TRBV5-1	13	TRBJ2-5	CASSFGVQETQYF	TGCGCCAGCAGCTTCGGGGTCCAAGAGACCCAGTACTTC
.	.	TRBV7-9	16	TRBJ1-1	CSSSLGVGGGDTEAFF	TGTTCCAGCAGCTTAGGGGTCGGGGGGGGTGACACTGAAGCTTTCTTT
.	TRBD1	TRBV5-4	15	TRBJ1-1	CASSSRTGTITEAFF	TGTGCCAGCAGCTCGCGGACAGGGACGATCACTGAAGCTTTCTTT
.	TRBD2	TRBV10-3	13	TRBJ2-7	CATSGGLSYEQYF	TGTGCCACCTCGGGAGGTCTCTCCTACGAGCAGTACTTC
.	.	TRBV5-1	13	TRBJ2-7	CASSSDSPYEQYF	TGCGCCAGCAGCTCCGACAGCCCCTACGAGCAGTACTTC
.	.	TRBV27	14	TRBJ2-7	CASSLKGASYEQYF	TGTGCCAGCAGTTTGAAAGGGGCATCCTACGAGCAGTACTTC
.	TRBD2	TRBV7-8	16	TRBJ2-7	CASSLGSGSSSYEQYF	TGTGCCAGCAGCTTAGGGAGCGGGAGCAGCTCCTACGAGCAGTACTTC
.	TRBD2	TRBV19	16	TRBJ2-7	CASSTYPGLAFYEQYF	TGTGCCAGTAGTACGTATCCGGGACTAGCGTTCTACGAGCAGTACTTC
.	.	TRBV30	12	TRBJ2-7	CACAASGREQYF	TGTGCCTGCGCCGCGTCAGGGCGGGAGCAGTACTTC
.	.	TRBV30	11	TRBJ2-1	CAWSVKNEQFF	TGTGCCTGGAGTGTTAAAAATGAGCAGTTCTTC
.	TRBD1	TRBV6-5	15	TRBJ1-2	CASSYRSTGGVFYTF	TGTGCCAGCAGTTACCGAAGCACAGGGGGCGTTTTTTACACCTTC
.	.	TRBV4-1	16	TRBJ1-6	CASSQGGTGVNSPLHF	TGCGCCAGCAGCCAAGGGGGTACCGGGGTTAATTCACCCCTCCACTTT
.	.	TRBV28	15	TRBJ1-4	CASGDGSSSNEKLFF	TGTGCCAGCGGAGACGGGTCCAGCAGTAATGAAAAACTGTTTTTT